This TCR beta chain was observed in a study of metastatic and nonmetastatic thyroid tumors. MiXCR reprocessed the PCR reads for TCRdb. The data contain tens of thousands of clones, roughly 15% of them singletons. Germline V gene sequence: CDR1 MNHEY, CDR2 SVGEGT. The V end lost 5 bases, the J end lost 1 base, and 9 bases lay between the germline ends. CDR3 length: 14 amino acids. No patient received treatment before thyroid surgery. This clone was picked up many times. The V call is TRBV6-2 or TRBV6-3, the J call TRBJ1-5; D ambiguous. Sequencing input: blood. The sequence derives from a male donor with papillary thyroid cancer or a benign thyroid nodule (not recorded which). Some clones in this sample may be carry-over from other donors' samples. CDR3 residues: CASSRSLSNQPQHF. The CDR3 DNA reads as TGTGCCAGCAGTAGATCCTTAAGCAATCAGCCCCAGCATTTT.